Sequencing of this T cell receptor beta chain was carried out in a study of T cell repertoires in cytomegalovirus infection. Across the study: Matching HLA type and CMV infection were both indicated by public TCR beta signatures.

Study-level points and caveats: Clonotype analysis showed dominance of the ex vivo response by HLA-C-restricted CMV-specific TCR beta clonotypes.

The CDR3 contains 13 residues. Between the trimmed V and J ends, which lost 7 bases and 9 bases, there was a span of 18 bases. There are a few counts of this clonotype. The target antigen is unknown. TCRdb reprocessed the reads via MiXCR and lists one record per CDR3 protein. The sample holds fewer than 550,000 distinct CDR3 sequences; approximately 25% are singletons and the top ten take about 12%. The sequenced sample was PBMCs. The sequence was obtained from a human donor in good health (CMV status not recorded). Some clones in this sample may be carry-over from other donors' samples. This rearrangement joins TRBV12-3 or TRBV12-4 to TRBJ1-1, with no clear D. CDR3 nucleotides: TGTGCCAGCACCCGGCAGGAAACCTCCAAAGCTTTCTTT. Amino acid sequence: CASTRQETSKAFF.